These 17 T cell receptor beta chains were sequenced from one sample in a study of CD8 T cells in Susac syndrome. About 0.45 to 1 ug RNA was reverse transcribed with random hexamers. TCRdb recomputed calls from the immunoSEQ multiplex PCR reads with MiXCR, one row per CDR3 protein. The table has roughly 200,000 distinct CDR3 sequences, around 94% seen once. The sequenced sample consisted of CD4+ T cells from PBMCs. The receptors were sampled from a human donor with Susac syndrome.

The chain recombines TRBV18 with TRBJ1-5; D remains ambiguous. The CDR3 sequence is 13 residues long. Trimming took 8 bases from V and 3 from J, leaving 11 bases between them. Germline values: CDR1 KGHSH, CDR2 LQKENI. The CDR3, as DNA: TGTGCCAGCGAGGCGGATTTCAATCAGCCCCAGCATTTT. Translated, it gives CASEADFNQPQHF. The entire variable domain, with the rest obtained from reference TRBV18 and TRBJ1-5, is as follows: NAGVMQNPRHLVRRRGQEARLRCSPMKGHSHVYWYRQLPEEGLKFMVYLQKENIIDESGMPKERFSAEFPKEGPSILRIQQVVRGDSAAYFCASEADFNQPQHFGDGTRLSIL.

The J gene is TRBJ2-7, the V gene TRBV30, with TRBD2 as a possible D gene (5 bases). The ends were cut back, 0 bases at V and 5 bases at J, with 14 bases in the middle. The V gene's germline CDR1 is GTSNPN and CDR2 SVGIG (reference sequence). This CDR3 is built from 14 residues. In nucleotides, the CDR3 is TGTGCCTGGAGTGTACGGAGACTATCCCACGAGCAGTACTTC. It codes for CAWSVRRLSHEQYF.

This rearrangement joins TRBV7-9 to TRBJ1-2; D uncertain. Germline CDR1 SEHNR, CDR2 FQNEAQ (reference sequence). V was pared by 5 bases and J by 6 bases, with 10 bases between. This CDR3 region has 12 residues. CDR3: CASSPRGDGYTF. In DNA form, the CDR3 reads TGTGCCAGCAGCCCCCGCGGGGATGGCTACACCTTC.

The chain carries TRBV18 and TRBJ2-5; perhaps TRBD2 as D (6 bases). The germline gives CDR1 KGHSH, CDR2 LQKENI. This CDR3 is 15 amino acids long. V lost 2 bases to trimming and J lost 1 base, with 11 bases between them. CDR3 DNA: TGTGCCAGCTCACCAGCCCTAGCGACCCAAGAGACCCAGTACTTC. It specifies CASSPALATQETQYF.

The rearrangement uses TRBV12-5 and TRBJ1-5, with D possibly TRBD1 on 5 matching bases. The CDR3 is 13 residues long. From germline, CDR1 is LGHNT and CDR2 FRNRAP. Trimming took 1 base from V and 9 from J, leaving 10 bases between them. The CDR3 DNA reads as TGTGCTAGTGGTTTGGACGGGGACGGGCCCCAGCATTTT. Encoded protein: CASGLDGDGPQHF.

This chain uses TRBV7-9 with TRBJ1-1; no definite D call. Germline V gives CDR1 SEHNR, CDR2 FQNEAQ (reference sequence). V lost 2 bases, J lost 1 base, and 8 bases lay in between. The CDR3 extends over 14 amino acids. CDR3 loop: CASSLSGANTEAFF. Written as DNA, the CDR3 is TGTGCCAGCAGCTTATCGGGTGCGAACACTGAAGCTTTCTTT.

The chain links TRBV9 to TRBJ2-1, with D tentatively TRBD1 (6 bases). Germline CDR1 SGDLS, CDR2 YYNGEE. This CDR3 is built from 15 residues. The V end lost 0 bases, the J end lost 9 bases, and 16 bases lay between the germline ends. As DNA, the CDR3 is TGTGCCAGCAGCGTAGTGAAACAGGGAGTGGGTGAGCAGTTCTTC. This encodes CASSVVKQGVGEQFF.

The V and J genes are TRBV3-1 and TRBJ2-3; 9 bases agree with TRBD2. CDR1 LGHDT and CDR2 YNNKEL come from the germline V gene (reference sequence). V was pared by 5 bases and J by 5 bases, with 8 bases of the junction left unmatched. This CDR3 region has 15 residues. The CDR3 loop is CASSSRGGQGDTQYF. For the CDR3, the DNA is TGTGCCAGCAGCTCGCGGGGGGGCCAGGGAGATACGCAGTATTTT.

This rearrangement joins TRBV5-4 to TRBJ2-2; D may be TRBD1 or TRBD2 (6 bases each). Germline V lookup: CDR1 SGHNT, CDR2 YYREEE (reference sequence). Trimming removed 4 bases from V and 2 bases from J, with 21 bases in between. The CDR3 loop spans 18 amino acids. CDR3: CASSPLGRGAINTGELFF. The CDR3 nucleotides are TGTGCCAGCAGCCCTCTGGGTAGGGGGGCTATAAACACCGGGGAGCTGTTTTTT.

This chain connects TRBV5-4 to TRBJ2-1, with D uncertain. There are 16 residues in the CDR3. Trimming pared 2 bases from V and 5 bases from J, leaving 17 bases between. Germline values: CDR1 SGHNT, CDR2 YYREEE (reference sequence). The CDR3 DNA reads as TGTGCCAGCAGCTTAGCAGAATATTCTAGAGACAATGAGCAGTTCTTC. This gives the protein CASSLAEYSRDNEQFF.

V gene TRBV7-2 combines with J gene TRBJ1-2; 11 nucleotides align to TRBD1. This CDR3 spans 14 amino acids. V was clipped by 4 bases and J by 7 bases; unmatched bases: 5. The V gene's germline CDR1 is SGHTA and CDR2 FQGNSA. CDR3 in amino acids: CASSWDRGSGGYTF. Written as DNA, the CDR3 is TGTGCCAGCAGCTGGGACAGGGGGTCGGGTGGCTACACCTTC.

The sample holds a few counts of this clonotype. The J gene is TRBJ1-5, the V gene TRBV6-1, with 8 bases identical to TRBD1. Trimming cost V 7 bases and J 2 bases; bases outside gene matches: 10. The CDR3 covers 16 residues. Germline assignment: CDR1 MNHNS and CDR2 SASEGT. Here the CDR3 reads CASTSDRGLGNQPQHF. The CDR3 DNA follows: TGTGCCAGCACGAGTGACAGGGGTCTGGGCAATCAGCCCCAGCATTTT.

The chain combines TRBV24-1 with TRBJ2-1, with unresolved D. V lost 4 bases to trimming and J lost 2 bases, with 11 bases between them. The CDR3 is 15 amino acids. Per the germline V gene, CDR1 is KGHDR and CDR2 is SFDVKD. CDR3 DNA: TGTGCCACCAGTGACTCTAGATCCCCCTACAATGAGCAGTTCTTC. This translates into CATSDSRSPYNEQFF.

The chain joins TRBV18 to TRBJ2-1, with D possibly being TRBD1 (5 bases). V was clipped by 6 bases and J by 4 bases, with 7 bases between them. CDR1 is KGHSH and CDR2 is LQKENI in the germline V gene. This CDR3 has 12 amino acids. The CDR3, as DNA: TGTGCCAGCTCGACAGAGTACAATGAGCAGTTCTTC. Translation gives CASSTEYNEQFF.

This clonotype was counted a single time. CDR3 protein: CSVASIAGGPSGYNEQFF. The CDR3 DNA follows: TGCAGCGTTGCGTCTATAGCGGGGGGCCCTTCTGGGTACAATGAGCAGTTCTTC. This chain uses TRBV29-1 with TRBJ2-1; 10 nucleotides match TRBD2. The trim removed 4 bases at V and 4 bases at J, leaving 16 bases unmatched. CDR3 length: 18 amino acids. CDR1 is SQVTM, CDR2 ANQGSEA, per germline.

Here the CDR3 reads CASVQGAGLHNSPLHF. The CDR3 DNA is TGTGCCAGCGTACAGGGGGCGGGTTTGCATAATTCACCCCTCCACTTT. This chain links TRBV27 with TRBJ1-6, with TRBD1 identical over 9 bases. Germline V gene lookup returns CDR1 MNHEY and CDR2 SMNVEV (reference sequence). The CDR3 length is 16 residues. After removal of 8 bases from V and 5 bases from J, the junction contained 10 bases not matched to a gene.

This chain uses TRBV20-1 with TRBJ2-5, with 12 bases identical to TRBD2. The CDR3 sequence is 15 residues long. Germline V gene data show CDR1 as DFQATT and CDR2 as SNEGSKA (reference sequence). With V trimmed by 4 bases and J by 3 bases, 6 bases remained unmatched. The CDR3 reads CSATRLAGVEETQYF. CDR3 DNA sequence: TGCAGTGCTACGAGACTAGCGGGGGTAGAAGAGACCCAGTACTTC.